The source of this TCR beta chain is a study of post-analysis software for immune sequencing data. Findings of the study overall: Included in a set of roughly five TRBV segments more frequent in patients than controls were TRBV5-6, TRBV5-1 and TRBV20-1.

The CDR3 is made up of 14 amino acids. Trimming at V came to 5 bases and at J to 2 bases, leaving 4 bases not matched to a gene. The V gene's germline CDR1 is SGHAT and CDR2 FQNNGV. The authors incorporated unique molecular identifiers into the TCR beta cDNA libraries. One entry per CDR3 protein results from TCRdb running MiXCR on the PCR reads. The sample carries about 560,000 distinct CDR3 sequences, 44% recorded once. As regards this clonotype: The target antigen is unknown.

The chain carries TRBV11-2 and TRBJ1-1; TRBD1 aligns across 8 bases. The specimen sequenced was blood. This clonotype originated in a girl aged 10 to 17 with multiple sclerosis. Written as DNA, the CDR3 is TGTGCCAGCAGCACTCAGGGGGCTAACACTGAAGCTTTCTTT. The encoded protein is CASSTQGANTEAFF.